This entry describes one TCR beta chain. Its antigen is not identified. The treatment: approximately 10-day PBMC culture with coronavirus spike peptide pools or control peptides (ViraFEST assay). It was before the COVID-19 pandemic (2011-2018) that the unexposed donor's CD4+ T cells were collected. T cells were expanded with peptide pools, and expanded clonotypes were identified by TCR sequencing. V shed 2 bases and J shed 6 bases, with 17 bases lying between them. The length of the CDR3 is 14 residues. Germline V lookup: CDR1 DFQATT, CDR2 SNEGSKA (reference sequence). The entry originates in a study of vaccination and CD4 T cells after COVID-19. About the study: The study enrolled six male and four female convalescents, two of whom were Hispanic.

Once obtained from cultured CD4+ T cells, the DNA was sequenced using the Oncomine TCR Beta short-read assay. It was from cultured CD4+ T cells that genomic DNA was extracted. TCRdb redid the calling of the PCR reads with MiXCR, one entry per CDR3 protein. The sample has some 9,700 distinct CDR3 sequences; less than 70% are singletons. Study-level points and caveats: A comparatively limited set of convalescent patients was examined, with no early post-infection timepoints.

The chain recombines TRBV20-1 with TRBJ2-7, with TRBD2 as a possible D gene (6 bases). The clonotype originates from a human donor in good health. Sequencing input: CD4+ T cells from blood, cultured in vitro. CDR3 amino acids: CSARSLGDSGEQYF. The CDR3 coding sequence is TGCAGTGCTAGATCTCTCGGGGACTCCGGCGAGCAGTACTTC.